This T cell receptor (beta chain) was captured by sequencing in a study of blood T cell repertoires in COVID-19. The table came from immunoSEQ multiplex PCR; TCRdb's copy has only in-frame clones and leaves some out. The table includes about 380,000 clones, 88% detected once. CDR1 and CDR2 (germline): SNHLY, FYNNEI. CDR3 size: 14 residues. Trimming at V came to 6 bases and at J to 0 bases, leaving 4 bases not matched to a gene. The sequence was collected from a woman between 18 and 29 years old who had recovered from COVID-19. The chain recombines TRBV2 with TRBJ1-1; 7 bases align to TRBD1. Material for sequencing was PBMCs or T cells enriched from blood (not recorded which). The CDR3 sequence is CASSSGTVNTEAFF. The CDR3 DNA reads as TGTGCCAGCAGCTCTGGGACAGTGAACACTGAAGCTTTCTTT. The full variable domain, its missing parts supplied by reference TRBV2 and TRBJ1-1, is EPEVTQTPSHQVTQMGQEVILRCVPISNHLYFYWYRQILGQKVEFLVSFYNNEISEKSEIFDDQFSVERPDGSNFTLKIRSTKLEDSAMYFCASSSGTVNTEAFFGQGTRLTVV.